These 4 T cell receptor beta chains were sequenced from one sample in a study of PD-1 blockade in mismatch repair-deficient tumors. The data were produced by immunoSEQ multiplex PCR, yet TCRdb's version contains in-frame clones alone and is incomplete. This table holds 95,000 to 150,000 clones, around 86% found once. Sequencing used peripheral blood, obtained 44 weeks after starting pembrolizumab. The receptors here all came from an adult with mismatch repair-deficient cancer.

DNA of the CDR3: TGTGCCAGCAGTAGATCCGCGGGACTAGCGGGGGGAAGCTACTACGAGCAGTACTTC. Its protein is CASSRSAGLAGGSYYEQYF. The chain couples TRBV27 to TRBJ2-7, with 15 positions matching TRBD2. V was clipped by 5 bases and J by 3 bases; unmatched bases: 14. This CDR3 is built from 19 residues. Germline V gene sequence: CDR1 MNHEY, CDR2 SMNVEV (reference sequence).

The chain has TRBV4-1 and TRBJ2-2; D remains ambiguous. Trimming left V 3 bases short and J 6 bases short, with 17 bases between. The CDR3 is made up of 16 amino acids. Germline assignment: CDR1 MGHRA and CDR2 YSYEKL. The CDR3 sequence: CASSHRLLGRAGELFF. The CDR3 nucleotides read TGCGCCAGCAGCCATCGTTTACTTGGACGGGCCGGGGAGCTGTTTTTT.

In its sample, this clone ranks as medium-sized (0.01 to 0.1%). The CDR3: CASSSLPRQGSYEQYF. In nucleotides, the CDR3 is TGTGCCAGCAGTTCCTTACCCCGACAGGGCTCCTACGAGCAGTACTTC. The gene calls are TRBV28 and TRBJ2-7; 7 bases fit TRBD1. The CDR3 loop spans 16 amino acids. Per germline, CDR1 MDHEN and CDR2 SYDVKM. J lost 0 bases, V lost 4 bases, and 9 bases had no gene match.

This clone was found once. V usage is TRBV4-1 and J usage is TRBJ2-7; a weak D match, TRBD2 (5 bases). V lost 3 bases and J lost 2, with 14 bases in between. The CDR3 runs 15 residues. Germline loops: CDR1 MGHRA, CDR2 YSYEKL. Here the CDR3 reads CASSQRAAVTYEQYF. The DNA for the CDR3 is TGCGCCAGCAGCCAGAGGGCCGCCGTTACCTACGAGCAGTACTTC.